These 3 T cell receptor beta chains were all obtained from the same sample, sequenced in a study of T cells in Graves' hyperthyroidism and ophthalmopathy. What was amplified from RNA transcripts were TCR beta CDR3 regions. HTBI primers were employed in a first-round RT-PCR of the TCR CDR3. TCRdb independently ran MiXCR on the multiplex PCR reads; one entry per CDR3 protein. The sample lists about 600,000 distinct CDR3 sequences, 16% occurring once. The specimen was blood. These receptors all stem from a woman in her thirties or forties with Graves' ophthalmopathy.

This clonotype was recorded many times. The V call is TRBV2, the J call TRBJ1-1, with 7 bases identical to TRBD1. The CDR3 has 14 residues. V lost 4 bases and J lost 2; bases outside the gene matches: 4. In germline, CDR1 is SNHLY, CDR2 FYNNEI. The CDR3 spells CASSGQGRNTEAFF. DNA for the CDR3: TGTGCCAGCAGTGGACAGGGCCGAAACACTGAAGCTTTCTTT.

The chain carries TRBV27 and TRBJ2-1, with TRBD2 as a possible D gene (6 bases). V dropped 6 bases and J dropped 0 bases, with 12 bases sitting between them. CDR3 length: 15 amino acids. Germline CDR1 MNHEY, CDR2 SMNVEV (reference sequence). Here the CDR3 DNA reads TGTGCCAGCAGGTTAGCGGTCCGCTCCTACAATGAGCAGTTCTTC. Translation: CASRLAVRSYNEQFF.

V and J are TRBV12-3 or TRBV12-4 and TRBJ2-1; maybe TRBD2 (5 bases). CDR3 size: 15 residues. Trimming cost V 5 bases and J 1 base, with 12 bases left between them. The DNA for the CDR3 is TGTGCCAGCAGTGTTGCGCGCGGGTCCTACAATGAGCAGTTCTTC. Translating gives CASSVARGSYNEQFF.